The rows below give T cell receptor beta chains drawn from one sample of a study of response to subunit inactivated influenza vaccine. Each CDR3 protein is one row after TCRdb ran MiXCR on the RT-PCR reads. The data hold approximately 480,000 distinct CDR3 sequences, with about 10% observed a single time. The sample in question was PBMCs from blood, obtained more than 35 days after vaccination. The receptors stem from a man in his fifties or sixties who received an inactivated influenza vaccine. Each CDR3 is given with its conserved first and last residue. D genes are given only for firm matches. Only part of the rows carry a size: once, few, many, or a class if the clone is expanded.

J,D,size,length,V,CDR3,DNA
TRBJ2-1,TRBD2,.,18,TRBV6-2/TRBV6-3,CASSYFMYQAGDFYEQFF,TGTGCCAGCAGTTACTTCATGTACCAAGCGGGAGATTTCTATGAGCAGTTCTTC
TRBJ2-1,TRBD1,many,16,TRBV10-3,CAISESDRESYNEQFF,TGTGCCATCAGTGAGTCAGACAGGGAATCCTACAATGAGCAGTTCTTC
TRBJ2-5,.,.,18,TRBV11-2,CASSSPNMYLAYQETQYF,TGTGCCAGCAGCTCTCCGAACATGTACTTAGCGTACCAAGAGACCCAGTACTTC
TRBJ2-3,.,.,13,TRBV5-1,CASSKETPDTQYF,TGCGCCAGCAGTAAGGAAACCCCGGATACGCAGTATTTT
TRBJ2-3,.,.,14,TRBV11-2,CATSLGGRGDTQVF,TGTGCCACCTCACTTGGGGGCCGGGGAGATACGCAGGTTTTT
TRBJ2-1,TRBD2,.,16,TRBV14,CASSQISSGGYNEQFF,TGTGCCAGCAGCCAAATCTCTAGCGGGGGCTACAATGAGCAGTTCTTC
TRBJ2-1,.,.,14,TRBV28,CASRLTGRANEQFF,TGTGCCAGCAGACTGACAGGCCGGGCCAATGAGCAGTTCTTC
TRBJ1-2,TRBD1,.,18,TRBV5-3,CASSLADSGTGRLGGYTF,TGTGCCAGCAGCTTGGCAGATTCTGGGACAGGTCGTCTCGGAGGCTACACCTTC
TRBJ2-5,TRBD1,.,17,TRBV5-1,CASSLETTGTGRETQYF,TGCGCCAGCAGCTTGGAAACGACCGGGACAGGGAGAGAGACCCAGTACTTC
TRBJ1-1,.,few,14,TRBV20-1,CSLGAELKNTEAFF,TGCAGTCTGGGGGCCGAACTAAAGAACACTGAAGCTTTCTTT
TRBJ2-2,.,few,20,TRBV12-2,CASRSPPGSGGHLTHGELFF,TGTGCAAGTCGCTCCCCCCCAGGTAGCGGGGGGCACCTTACCCACGGGGAGCTGTTTTTT
TRBJ2-4,.,.,14,TRBV27,CASSGKAAKNIQYF,TGTGCCAGCAGTGGAAAAGCAGCCAAAAACATTCAGTACTTC
TRBJ2-1,.,few,16,TRBV5-1,CASSGTLWTPYNEQFF,TGCGCCAGCAGCGGAACTCTATGGACCCCCTACAATGAGCAGTTCTTC
TRBJ2-3,TRBD2,.,15,TRBV11-3,CASSPGRGFTDTQYF,TGTGCCAGCAGCCCGGGGAGGGGCTTCACAGATACGCAGTATTTT
TRBJ2-1,TRBD2,.,17,TRBV2,CASSDGQGTRNDNEQFF,TGTGCCAGCAGTGATGGCCAAGGGACTAGAAACGACAATGAGCAGTTCTTC
TRBJ2-3,TRBD2,once,16,TRBV7-2,CASSPGVAGVADTQYF,TGTGCCAGCAGCCCTGGAGTAGCGGGAGTGGCAGATACGCAGTATTTT
TRBJ2-7,.,many,14,TRBV7-9,CASSLAGRGYEQYF,TGTGCCAGCAGCTTAGCGGGACGGGGCTACGAGCAGTACTTC
TRBJ2-3,.,.,15,TRBV9,CASSPTIRDRNTQYF,TGTGCCAGCAGCCCAACCATCCGGGACCGTAATACGCAGTATTTT
TRBJ2-7,TRBD1,few,15,TRBV4-3,CASSQDVGQSYEQYF,TGCGCCAGCAGCCAAGATGTGGGACAGTCCTACGAGCAGTACTTC
TRBJ2-7,.,.,15,TRBV9,CASSVEADIFYEQYF,TGTGCCAGCAGCGTAGAGGCGGACATCTTCTACGAGCAGTACTTC
TRBJ2-1,.,.,14,TRBV25-1,CASSVARGKIEQFF,TGTGCCAGCAGTGTGGCAAGGGGGAAGATTGAGCAGTTCTTC
TRBJ2-1,TRBD2,once,16,TRBV27,CASSFRFSGGANEQFF,TGTGCCAGCAGTTTTAGGTTTAGCGGGGGGGCAAATGAGCAGTTCTTC
TRBJ2-1,TRBD1,.,15,TRBV29-1,CSVEGIDRARNEQFF,TGCAGCGTTGAAGGGATCGACAGGGCCCGCAATGAGCAGTTCTTC
TRBJ1-2,.,few,14,TRBV18,CASSPPDGNYGYTF,TGTGCCAGCTCACCACCGGATGGAAACTATGGCTACACCTTC
TRBJ2-4,.,few,13,TRBV7-2,CASSPTSDLIQYF,TGTGCCAGCAGCCCGACTAGTGATCTCATTCAGTACTTC
TRBJ1-2,.,.,13,TRBV20-1,CSARLEDRYGYTF,TGCAGTGCTAGACTTGAGGACCGCTATGGCTACACCTTC
TRBJ1-2,.,many,13,TRBV28,CASSPPEHYGYTF,TGTGCCAGCAGCCCGCCTGAGCACTATGGCTACACCTTC
TRBJ2-5,.,.,13,TRBV29-1,CSVLDRKKETQYF,TGCAGCGTCCTTGACAGGAAAAAAGAGACCCAGTACTTC
TRBJ1-4,.,few,15,TRBV20-1,CSARDRVQGGEKLFF,TGCAGTGCTAGAGATAGAGTCCAGGGTGGGGAAAAACTGTTTTTT
TRBJ2-5,TRBD1,.,15,TRBV14,CASSHLGQGGETQYF,TGTGCCAGCAGCCACCTAGGACAGGGCGGGGAGACCCAGTACTTC
TRBJ2-2,.,.,12,TRBV6-1,CASSDFTGELFF,TGTGCCAGCAGTGATTTCACCGGGGAGCTGTTTTTT
TRBJ1-4,.,.,15,TRBV4-3,CASSQDGDTNEKLFF,TGCGCCAGCAGCCAAGACGGGGACACTAATGAAAAACTGTTTTTT
TRBJ2-7,TRBD2,few,16,TRBV4-3,CASSQCRSGRTYEQYF,TGCGCCAGCAGCCAATGCCGTAGCGGGAGGACTTACGAGCAGTACTTC
TRBJ2-7,.,once,13,TRBV7-3,CASSADRRDEQYF,TGTGCCAGCAGCGCCGACAGACGCGACGAGCAGTACTTC
TRBJ2-7,TRBD1,few,18,TRBV6-1,CASSAQRGQGAPYYEQYF,TGTGCCAGCAGTGCCCAAAGGGGACAGGGGGCCCCCTACTACGAGCAGTACTTC
TRBJ2-5,TRBD1,many,14,TRBV12-3/TRBV12-4,CASSTTGGRETQYF,TGTGCCAGCAGCACCACAGGGGGCCGGGAGACCCAGTACTTC
TRBJ2-5,TRBD2,many,15,TRBV4-2,CASSQLAGGLETQYF,TGTGCCAGCAGCCAGCTAGCGGGGGGGCTTGAGACCCAGTACTTC
TRBJ2-2,.,.,15,TRBV5-1,CASSRYRDSAGELFF,TGCGCCAGCAGCCGTTACAGGGACTCCGCCGGGGAGCTGTTTTTT
TRBJ1-2,.,many,14,TRBV9,CASSVGDGRTGYTF,TGTGCCAGCAGCGTAGGGGACGGCAGAACGGGCTACACCTTC
TRBJ1-5,.,many,14,TRBV5-5,CASSLALQNQPQHF,TGTGCCAGCAGCTTGGCGTTACAGAATCAGCCCCAGCATTTT
TRBJ2-3,.,.,12,TRBV12-3/TRBV12-4,CASSRGGATQYF,TGTGCCAGCAGTCGTGGGGGGGCTACGCAGTATTTT
TRBJ1-1,.,.,12,TRBV5-6,CASSLTLTEAFF,TGTGCCAGCAGCTTGACACTGACTGAAGCTTTCTTT
TRBJ2-7,.,.,15,TRBV7-2,CASSLGSTNSFEQYF,TGTGCCAGCAGCTTAGGTTCCACCAACTCCTTCGAGCAGTACTTC
TRBJ2-2,.,many,16,TRBV5-1,CASSLGQFANTGELFF,TGCGCCAGCAGCTTGGGGCAATTCGCGAACACCGGGGAGCTGTTTTTT
TRBJ2-5,TRBD1,.,14,TRBV6-1,CASKSGQGQETQYF,TGTGCCAGCAAATCAGGACAGGGACAAGAGACCCAGTACTTC
TRBJ2-3,.,many,15,TRBV4-1,CASSQDPSHTDTQYF,TGCGCCAGCAGCCAAGATCCCAGCCACACAGATACGCAGTATTTT
TRBJ2-7,.,few,14,TRBV6-1,CASAVRAGAYEQYF,TGTGCCAGCGCGGTTCGGGCAGGGGCCTACGAGCAGTACTTC
TRBJ2-1,TRBD2,few,15,TRBV18,CASSLQREGQNEQFF,TGTGCCAGCTCACTCCAGCGGGAGGGCCAGAATGAGCAGTTCTTC
TRBJ2-4,.,few,12,TRBV5-8,CASLGAKNIQYF,TGTGCCAGCTTAGGAGCCAAAAACATTCAGTACTTC
TRBJ2-1,TRBD1,many,15,TRBV7-3,CASSRQGSSYNEQFF,TGTGCCAGCAGCAGACAGGGGAGCTCCTACAATGAGCAGTTCTTC
TRBJ2-1,TRBD2,.,15,TRBV6-2/TRBV6-3,CASRERELIYNEQFF,TGTGCCAGCAGAGAGCGGGAGCTCATATACAATGAGCAGTTCTTC
TRBJ2-3,TRBD2,.,19,TRBV6-2/TRBV6-3,CARRDPLCLAGDSTDTQYF,TGTGCCAGGAGGGACCCCCTTTGCCTAGCGGGAGATAGCACAGATACGCAGTATTTT
TRBJ1-2,.,.,13,TRBV6-6,CASSGTSNYGYTF,TGTGCCAGCAGTGGGACGTCTAACTATGGCTACACCTTC
TRBJ1-2,TRBD1,many,13,TRBV10-3,CAISDGQGYGYTF,TGTGCCATCAGTGACGGACAGGGTTATGGCTACACCTTC
TRBJ1-1,.,.,14,TRBV6-1,CASSVEATNTEAFF,TGTGCCAGCAGTGTGGAGGCGACGAACACTGAAGCTTTCTTT